This T cell receptor beta chain is drawn from a study of CD8 T cells in Susac syndrome. The RNA input was roughly 0.45 to 1 ug, and it was reverse transcribed with random hexamers. Across 54 Vbeta and 13 Jbeta, immunoSEQ multiplex PCR amplified TCR beta CDR3. TCRdb passed the immunoSEQ multiplex PCR reads through MiXCR, listing each CDR3 protein once. The table lists roughly 200,000 distinct CDR3 sequences, 95% of them singletons. Of note for this clonotype: The antigen is undetermined.

Broader study findings: As acknowledged by the study, its TCR sequencing and HLA analysis included a relatively small number of individuals.

Sequencing of TCR beta was undertaken in CD8+ and CD4+ T cells derived from blood. The multiple sclerosis controls comprised treatment-naive patients whose relapsing-remitting disease was stable or active. This clonotype originated in a human donor with multiple sclerosis. Sequenced input: CD4+ T cells from PBMCs.

The CDR3 DNA reads as TGCAGTGCTAGCGTTAGCGGGCTCCAAGAGACCCAGTACTTC. It encodes CSASVSGLQETQYF. The chain employs TRBV20-1 and TRBJ2-5; 7 bases line up with TRBD2. The junction had 5 bases not matched to a gene; V was cut back by 3 bases and J by 1 base. CDR1 is DFQATT, CDR2 SNEGSKA, per germline (reference sequence). This CDR3 is built from 14 residues.